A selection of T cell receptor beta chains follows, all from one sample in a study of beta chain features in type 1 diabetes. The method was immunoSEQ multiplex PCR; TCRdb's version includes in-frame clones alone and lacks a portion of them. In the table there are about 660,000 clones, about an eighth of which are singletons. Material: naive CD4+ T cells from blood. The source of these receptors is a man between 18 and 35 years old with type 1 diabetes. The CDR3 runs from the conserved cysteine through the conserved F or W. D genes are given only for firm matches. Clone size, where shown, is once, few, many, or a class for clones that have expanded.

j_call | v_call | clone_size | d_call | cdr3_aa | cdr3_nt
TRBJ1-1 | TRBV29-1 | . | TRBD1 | CSVSWTGNTEAFF | TGCAGCGTTTCCTGGACAGGGAACACTGAAGCTTTCTTT
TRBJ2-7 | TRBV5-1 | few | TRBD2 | CASSSGQSYEQYF | TGCGCCAGCAGTAGCGGGCAATCCTACGAGCAGTACTTC
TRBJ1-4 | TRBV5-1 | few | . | CASSLDPAEKLFF | TGCGCCAGCAGCTTAGACCCTGCGGAAAAACTGTTTTTT
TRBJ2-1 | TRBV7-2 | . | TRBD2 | CASSLTGLAGGGEQFF | TGTGCCAGCAGCTTAACCGGACTAGCGGGAGGAGGGGAGCAGTTCTTC
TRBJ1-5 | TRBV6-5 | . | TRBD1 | CASRADQGGNQPQHF | TGTGCCAGCAGGGCAGACCAGGGGGGCAATCAGCCCCAGCATTTT
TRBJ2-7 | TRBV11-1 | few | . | CASSADYTYEQYF | TGTGCCAGCAGCGCGGACTACACCTACGAGCAGTACTTC
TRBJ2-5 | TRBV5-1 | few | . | CASSLLGRQETQYF | TGCGCCAGCAGCTTGTTAGGGAGGCAAGAGACCCAGTACTTC
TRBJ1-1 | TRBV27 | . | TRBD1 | CASSTHRGGTEAFF | TGTGCCAGCAGTACCCACAGGGGAGGCACTGAAGCTTTCTTT
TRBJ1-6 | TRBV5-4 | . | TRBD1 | CASSVTGAERGSPLHF | TGTGCCAGCAGCGTGACAGGGGCTGAAAGAGGCTCACCCCTCCACTTT
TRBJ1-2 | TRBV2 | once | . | CASSQALGYGYTF | TGTGCCAGCAGCCAAGCCCTCGGCTATGGCTACACCTTC
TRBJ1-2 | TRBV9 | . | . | CASSVPTGGGYGYTF | TGTGCCAGCAGCGTCCCGACGGGCGGTGGCTATGGCTACACCTTC
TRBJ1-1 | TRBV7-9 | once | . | CASQPKGANTEAFF | TGTGCCAGCCAACCCAAAGGGGCGAACACTGAAGCTTTCTTT
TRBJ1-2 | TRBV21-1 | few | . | CASSEGQIYGYTF | TGTGCCAGCAGCGAGGGACAGATCTATGGCTACACCTTC
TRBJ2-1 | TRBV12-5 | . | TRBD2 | CASGSGLAGSYNEQFF | TGTGCTAGTGGTTCGGGACTAGCGGGCTCCTACAATGAGCAGTTCTTC
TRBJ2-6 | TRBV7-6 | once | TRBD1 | CASSPDRGAGANVLTF | TGTGCCAGCAGCCCGGACAGGGGGGCTGGGGCCAACGTCCTGACTTTC
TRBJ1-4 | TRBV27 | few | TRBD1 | CASSGTGGLSEKLFF | TGTGCCAGCAGTGGGACAGGGGGCCTCAGTGAAAAACTGTTTTTT
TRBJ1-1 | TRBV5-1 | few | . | CASSFGQLIKNTEAFF | TGCGCCAGCAGCTTCGGACAGTTGATAAAGAACACTGAAGCTTTCTTT
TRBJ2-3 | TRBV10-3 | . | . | CAISETTDTQYF | TGTGCCATCAGTGAGACGACGGATACGCAGTATTTT
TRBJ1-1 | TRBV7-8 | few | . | CASSLVVNTEAFF | TGTGCCAGCAGCTTAGTGGTGAACACTGAAGCTTTCTTT
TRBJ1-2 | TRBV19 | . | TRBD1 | CASSLTTGQGTFGYTF | TGTGCCAGTAGCCTTACAACGGGACAGGGGACTTTTGGCTACACCTTC
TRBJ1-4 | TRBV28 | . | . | CASRRGGTNEKLFF | TGTGCCAGCAGGCGGGGAGGAACTAATGAAAAACTGTTTTTT
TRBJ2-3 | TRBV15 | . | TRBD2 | CATSRDLGTSGTDTQYF | TGTGCCACCAGCAGAGATTTGGGGACTAGCGGCACAGATACGCAGTATTTT
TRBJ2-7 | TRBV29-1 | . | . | CSVGGRLSYEQYF | TGCAGCGTGGGGGGACGCCTATCCTACGAGCAGTACTTC
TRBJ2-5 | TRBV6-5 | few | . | CASRETGEETQYF | TGTGCCAGCAGGGAAACAGGAGAAGAGACCCAGTACTTC
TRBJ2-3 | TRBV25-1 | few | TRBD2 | CASSEAGTSLDTQYF | TGTGCCAGCAGTGAAGCCGGGACTAGCTTAGATACGCAGTATTTT